The 29 T cell receptor beta chains listed next were all sequenced from one sample in a study of CD8 T cells in Susac syndrome. With random hexamers, reverse transcription was performed on roughly 0.45 to 1 ug of RNA. TCRdb re-called the immunoSEQ multiplex PCR reads through MiXCR, storing one row per CDR3 protein. The sample shows approximately 300,000 distinct CDR3 sequences, about 89% of them seen only once. The specimen was CD8+ T cells from PBMCs. Source of these receptors: a human donor with multiple sclerosis.

This chain joins TRBV14 and TRBJ2-2; maybe TRBD1 (6 bases). Trimming stripped 6 bases from V and 4 bases from J, with 21 bases between. The CDR3 is 17 residues long. The germline V gene encodes CDR1 SGHDN and CDR2 FVKESK. CDR3 coding DNA: TGTGCCAGCAGACCCCGGGACACCTTAACGGGCACCGGGGAGCTGTTTTTT. The encoded protein is CASRPRDTLTGTGELFF.

The chain combines TRBV4-2 with TRBJ2-2, with TRBD2 identical over 11 bases. Germline lookup yields CDR1 LGHNA and CDR2 YNFKEQ. The trim removed 5 bases at V and 2 bases at J, leaving 7 bases unmatched. This CDR3 region has 17 residues. The CDR3 region is CASSKTSGILNTGELFF. In DNA, the CDR3 is TGTGCCAGCAGCAAGACTAGCGGGATACTAAACACCGGGGAGCTGTTTTTT.

The CDR3 DNA sequence: TGTGCCATCAGTGCGCTGGGTGGCACAGATACGCAGTATTTT. Translated, it gives CAISALGGTDTQYF. The chain is built from TRBV10-3 and TRBJ2-3; D is ambiguous. Trimming left V 4 bases short and J 1 base short, with 9 bases between. The CDR3 length is 14 residues. Germline V gene sequence: CDR1 ENHRY, CDR2 SYGVKD.

The rearrangement joins TRBV7-8 to TRBJ2-7, with D possibly being TRBD1 (5 bases). With 8 bases removed from V and 5 bases from J, the gap between germline ends came to 13 bases. The CDR3 is made up of 12 amino acids. Germline CDR1 SGHVS, CDR2 FQNEAQ. The CDR3 protein is CASVAGFHEQYF. The DNA of the CDR3 is TGTGCCAGCGTCGCAGGGTTCCACGAGCAGTACTTC.

The J gene is TRBJ2-1, the V gene TRBV19; D is possibly TRBD1 (6 bases). This CDR3 contains 15 residues. Trimming took off 3 bases at V and 7 bases at J, with 16 bases between the two ends. Germline V gene data show CDR1 as LNHDA and CDR2 as SQIVND (reference sequence). CDR3 in DNA: TGTGCCAGTAGTATCTGGGGGCTCTTACCGAATGAGCAGTTCTTC. As protein: CASSIWGLLPNEQFF.

The chain carries TRBV2 and TRBJ2-1, with D unclear. The CDR3 spans 10 residues. Germline assignment: CDR1 SNHLY and CDR2 FYNNEI. Trimming removed 7 bases at V and 6 bases at J, with 4 bases between. This CDR3 is CASTSNEQFF. The CDR3 DNA sequence: TGTGCCAGCACATCCAATGAGCAGTTCTTC.

This rearrangement joins TRBV20-1 to TRBJ1-6, with unresolved D. Germline CDR1 and CDR2: DFQATT and SNEGSKA (reference sequence). The ends were cut back, 5 bases at V and 0 bases at J, with 5 bases in the middle. This CDR3 comprises 13 residues. The DNA for the CDR3 is TGCAGTGCTTGGAGCTCCTATAATTCACCCCTCCACTTT. Protein: CSAWSSYNSPLHF.

This clonotype was picked up one time. The chain joins TRBV27 to TRBJ2-3; TRBD2 matches at 8 bases. Germline CDR1 reads MNHEY; CDR2 reads SMNVEV (reference sequence). The V and J ends lost 6 bases and 4 bases, in that order; junction bases with no gene match: 12. The length of the CDR3 is 16 residues. CDR3 in amino acids: CASSAAVSGVADTQYF. Written as DNA, the CDR3 is TGTGCCAGCAGCGCCGCCGTTAGCGGGGTGGCAGATACGCAGTATTTT.

This chain connects TRBV27 to TRBJ2-1; the D gene is possibly TRBD2 (6 bases). Germline CDR1 and CDR2: MNHEY and SMNVEV (reference sequence). The CDR3 is 14 residues long. Trimming cost V 8 bases and J 1 base, with 12 bases left between them. The DNA for the CDR3 is TGTGCCAGCCAACTAGCAGGATCCTACAATGAGCAGTTCTTC. Translation: CASQLAGSYNEQFF.

The J gene is TRBJ2-7, the V gene TRBV2; D perhaps matches TRBD2 (6 bases). Germline assignment: CDR1 SNHLY and CDR2 FYNNEI. The CDR3 is 14 amino acids. Trimming pared 7 bases from V and 3 bases from J, leaving 16 bases between. In DNA form, the CDR3 reads TGTGCCAGCATGGAGGGACTCTTTCGCTACGAGCAGTACTTC. Protein product: CASMEGLFRYEQYF.

The V gene is TRBV27, the J gene TRBJ1-5; 10 bases are shared with TRBD1. Germline V lookup: CDR1 MNHEY, CDR2 SMNVEV (reference sequence). V lost 8 bases and J lost 5; bases outside the gene matches: 3. The CDR3 is 13 amino acids. The DNA for the CDR3 is TGTGCCAGCGCGACAGGGGGCGATCAGCCCCAGCATTTT. Its protein product is CASATGGDQPQHF.

The chain joins TRBV7-9 to TRBJ2-7; TRBD2 is a possible D gene (6 bases). The V and J ends lost 2 bases and 0 bases respectively, with 11 bases between them. Germline V CDR1 and CDR2: SEHNR, FQNEAQ (reference sequence). The CDR3 is 15 residues long. CDR3 region: CASSLSGESSYEQYF. As DNA, the CDR3 is TGTGCCAGCAGCTTATCGGGGGAAAGCTCCTACGAGCAGTACTTC. The full variable domain, in which reference TRBV7-9 and TRBJ2-7 provide the parts outside the CDR3, is DTGVSQNPRHKITKRGQNVTFRCDPISEHNRLYWYRQTLGQGPEFLTYFQNEAQLEKSRLLSDRFSAERPKGSFSTLEIQRTEQGDSAMYLCASSLSGESSYEQYFGPGTRLTVT.

The V and J genes are TRBV20-1 and TRBJ2-7, with D unclear. Between the trimmed V and J ends, which lost 1 base and 3 bases, there was a span of 10 bases. Germline V gives CDR1 DFQATT, CDR2 SNEGSKA (reference sequence). CDR3 length: 13 amino acids. CDR3 protein: CSARGYLYYEQYF. CDR3 in DNA: TGCAGTGCTAGAGGGTACCTGTACTACGAGCAGTACTTC.

The chain uses TRBV14 and TRBJ2-7; D may be TRBD2 (5 bases). The germline V gene encodes CDR1 SGHDN and CDR2 FVKESK. This CDR3 is built from 13 residues. Between the trimmed V and J ends, which lost 0 bases and 12 bases, there was a span of 15 bases. This chain's CDR3 is CASSQDFRAGVYF. The CDR3 bases are TGTGCCAGCAGCCAAGATTTTAGGGCGGGTGTGTACTTC.

The chain joins TRBV4-2 to TRBJ2-2, with 10 bases that match TRBD2. The V segment lost 4 bases and the J segment 3 bases; nucleotides outside the gene matches: 5. The CDR3 totals 16 residues. Germline V gives CDR1 LGHNA, CDR2 YNFKEQ. The CDR3 DNA reads TGTGCCAGCAGCCCCCTCGGACTAGCGGACACCGGGGAGCTGTTTTTT. As protein: CASSPLGLADTGELFF.

V gene TRBV30 combines with J gene TRBJ2-2; unclear D gene. The V and J ends lost 1 base and 4 bases respectively, with 7 bases between them. Germline CDR1 reads GTSNPN; CDR2 reads SVGIG (reference sequence). The CDR3 runs to 13 residues. This chain's CDR3 is CAWSELVTGELFF. CDR3 bases: TGTGCCTGGAGTGAACTGGTCACCGGGGAGCTGTTTTTT. Together with reference TRBV30 and TRBJ2-2, the CDR3 gives the full variable domain: SQTIHQWPATLVQPVGSPLSLECTVEGTSNPNLYWYRQAAGRGLQLLFYSVGIGQISSEVPQNLSASRPQDRQFILSSKKLLLSDSGFYLCAWSELVTGELFFGEGSRLTVL.

The chain employs TRBV4-2 and TRBJ2-5, with D unclear. In germline, CDR1 is LGHNA, CDR2 YNFKEQ. The length of the CDR3 is 13 residues. V gave up 1 base and J gave up 7 bases, with 10 bases separating them. The CDR3: CASSQGTPGTQYF. The CDR3 bases are TGTGCCAGCAGCCAAGGGACCCCTGGGACCCAGTACTTC.

CDR3 sequence reads: CAVTRGNTEAFF. For the CDR3, the DNA is TGTGCCGTCACGAGGGGGAACACTGAAGCTTTCTTT. The V call is TRBV19, the J call TRBJ1-1, with a weak D call TRBD1 (5 bases). V lost 11 bases to trimming and J lost 1 base, with 11 bases between them. The CDR3 consists of 12 residues. In germline, CDR1 is LNHDA, CDR2 SQIVND (reference sequence).

The chain recombines TRBV5-6 with TRBJ2-7; 9 nucleotides match TRBD1. The junction had 10 bases not matched to a gene; V was cut back by 5 bases and J by 4 bases. Per germline, CDR1 SGHDT and CDR2 YYEEEE. This CDR3 has 15 amino acids. CDR3 bases: TGTGCCAGCAGTCCAATCGGGACAGGGATATACGAGCAGTACTTC. Translated: CASSPIGTGIYEQYF.

This sequence joins TRBV4-1 and TRBJ1-2; 7 nucleotides match TRBD1. This CDR3 has 16 amino acids. V was clipped by 3 bases and J by 8 bases; unmatched bases: 15. The germline CDR1 and CDR2 sequences are MGHRA and YSYEKL. This CDR3 reads CASSHFTGVVIDGYTF. CDR3 DNA: TGCGCCAGCAGCCATTTTACAGGGGTGGTAATCGACGGCTACACCTTC.

The chain combines TRBV5-1 with TRBJ1-2; the D gene is possibly TRBD1 (5 bases). Germline V gene sequence: CDR1 SGHRS, CDR2 YFSETQ. This CDR3 comprises 15 residues. The V and J ends lost 0 bases and 5 bases respectively, with 14 bases between them. CDR3 amino acids: CASSLETAVGYGYTF. CDR3 nucleotides: TGCGCCAGCAGCTTGGAGACAGCAGTGGGTTATGGCTACACCTTC.

The genes are TRBV4-3 and TRBJ1-1, with 10 bases identical to TRBD1. CDR1 is LGHNA and CDR2 is YSLEER in the germline V gene. Trimming removed 4 bases from V and 6 bases from J; junction bases left unmatched: 5. CDR3 length equals 14 residues. The DNA for the CDR3 is TGCGCCAGCAGCCTGGGACAGGGGATATCTGAAGCTTTCTTT. This encodes CASSLGQGISEAFF.

This rearrangement joins TRBV27 to TRBJ2-2; no definite D call. V dropped 2 bases and J dropped 0 bases, with 10 bases sitting between them. CDR3 size: 16 residues. CDR1 is MNHEY and CDR2 is SMNVEV in the germline V gene (reference sequence). In DNA, the CDR3 is TGTGCCAGCAGTTTAATAGCCTTCGCGAACACCGGGGAGCTGTTTTTT. Encoded protein: CASSLIAFANTGELFF.

This clonotype occurred once. The genes are TRBV4-3 and TRBJ2-2, with TRBD2 as a possible D gene (5 bases). Germline V lookup: CDR1 LGHNA, CDR2 YSLEER. This CDR3 has 17 amino acids. The ends were cut back, 0 bases at V and 5 bases at J, with 16 bases in the middle. The CDR3 DNA is TGCGCCAGCAGCCAAGATCGGGGAGCAGGATGGACCGGGGAGCTGTTTTTT. Protein sequence: CASSQDRGAGWTGELFF.

The chain combines TRBV7-2 with TRBJ2-4; no clear D gene. The germline gives CDR1 SGHTA, CDR2 FQGNSA. This CDR3 comprises 14 residues. Trimming stripped 3 bases from V and 0 bases from J, with 6 bases between. CDR3 residues: CASSLPLAKNIQYF. DNA for the CDR3: TGTGCCAGCAGCTTGCCGTTAGCCAAAAACATTCAGTACTTC.

This clonotype appeared once. V and J are TRBV25-1 and TRBJ2-1, with 9 positions matching TRBD1. The CDR3 spans 15 residues. With V trimmed by 5 bases and J by 7 bases, 9 bases remained unmatched. Per germline, CDR1 MGHDK and CDR2 SYGVNS. CDR3 protein: CASSPVGTGLNEQFF. DNA for the CDR3: TGTGCCAGCAGTCCTGTCGGGACAGGGCTAAATGAGCAGTTCTTC.

The DNA of the CDR3 is TGTGCCAGCAATGCAGGATACAATGAGCAGTTCTTC. Translating it yields CASNAGYNEQFF. This sequence joins TRBV9 and TRBJ2-1; no clear D. Looked up from germline, CDR1 is SGDLS and CDR2 is YYNGEE. V shed 6 bases and J shed 4 bases, with 8 bases lying between them. The CDR3 length is 12 residues.

This clonotype was counted between two and nine times. The gene calls are TRBV4-3 and TRBJ2-5, with 10 bases fitting TRBD2. The junction had 4 bases not matched to a gene; V was cut back by 2 bases and J by 4 bases. The germline V gene encodes CDR1 LGHNA and CDR2 YSLEER. This CDR3 has 15 residues. The CDR3 DNA follows: TGCGCCAGCAGCCAACTAGCGGGAGTTGGAGAGACCCAGTACTTC. Its translation is CASSQLAGVGETQYF.

A word on this clonotype: One end of the junction does not line up with germline, which may come from a read error. This rearrangement joins TRBV6-2 or TRBV6-3 to TRBJ1-2; 8 nucleotides line up with TRBD1. The CDR3 totals 13 residues. Germline V lookup: CDR1 MNHEY, CDR2 SVGEGT. Here the CDR3 reads CASSYSGTGWLAF. The CDR3 bases are TGTGCCAGCAGTTACTCGGGGACAGGATGGTTGGCCTTC.